These T cell receptor beta chains were read from a single sample in a study of T cell changes during pregnancy in multiple sclerosis. Assay used: immunoSEQ multiplex PCR; TCRdb lists only in-frame clones, some missing. The profile shows tens of thousands of clones, more than 85% of them singletons. Here the sequenced sample was CD4+ T cells from peripheral blood mononuclear cells, taken in the second trimester of pregnancy. The origin of the receptors is a female donor in good health, enrolled as a control in a pregnancy study. Each CDR3 is given with its conserved first and last residue. A D gene is named only where the DNA matches it firmly.

j_gene | v_gene | d_gene | CDR3aa | CDR3nt
TRBJ1-5 | TRBV9 | . | CASTPLWRSGQPQHF | TGTGCCAGCACCCCTCTGTGGCGGAGCGGGCAGCCCCAGCATTTT
TRBJ1-5 | TRBV29-1 | . | CSVGQGDSQPQHF | TGCAGCGTTGGACAAGGGGATAGTCAGCCCCAGCATTTT
TRBJ2-5 | TRBV2 | TRBD1 | CASSGDRQETQYF | TGTGCCAGCAGTGGGGACAGACAAGAGACCCAGTACTTC
TRBJ1-2 | TRBV29-1 | TRBD1 | CSVRGQGGYGYTF | TGCAGCGTTCGGGGACAGGGCGGGTATGGCTACACCTTC
TRBJ2-1 | TRBV11-2 | . | CASSLSGKYYNEQFF | TGTGCCAGCAGCCTATCAGGGAAATACTACAATGAGCAGTTCTTC
TRBJ2-1 | TRBV15 | TRBD2 | CATSRRTSGNPSNEQFF | TGTGCCACCAGCAGAAGGACTAGCGGGAACCCCTCCAATGAGCAGTTCTTC
TRBJ1-2 | TRBV27 | TRBD1 | CASSSRDRPIVGYTF | TGTGCCAGCAGTTCAAGGGACAGGCCAATCGTTGGCTACACCTTC
TRBJ1-4 | TRBV15 | TRBD1 | CATSRKAGQGAEKLFF | TGTGCCACCAGCAGAAAAGCGGGACAGGGGGCTGAAAAACTGTTTTTT
TRBJ1-1 | TRBV4-3 | . | CASSHGRAAEAFF | TGCGCCAGCAGCCATGGGAGGGCCGCTGAAGCTTTCTTT
TRBJ2-3 | TRBV12-5 | . | CASVLGASVSTDTQYF | TGTGCTAGTGTCTTGGGTGCTAGCGTTAGCACAGATACGCAGTATTTT
TRBJ2-1 | TRBV5-1 | . | CASSSYGIEQFF | TGCGCCAGCAGTTCCTACGGTATTGAGCAGTTCTTC
TRBJ2-5 | TRBV11-2 | TRBD2 | CASSLDEIAGSQETQYF | TGTGCCAGCAGCTTAGATGAAATAGCGGGGTCCCAAGAGACCCAGTACTTC
TRBJ1-2 | TRBV5-4 | . | CASSSNTHRGSVYGYTF | TGTGCCAGCAGCTCAAACACCCACCGGGGGTCGGTCTATGGCTACACCTTC
TRBJ2-7 | TRBV10-3 | TRBD1 | CAISESPGQASREQYF | TGTGCCATCAGTGAGTCCCCGGGACAGGCTTCGAGGGAGCAGTACTTC
TRBJ2-2 | TRBV11-1 | . | CASSLREGTGELFF | TGTGCCAGCAGCTTACGCGAGGGTACCGGGGAGCTGTTTTTT
TRBJ1-1 | TRBV5-1 | . | CASSQSASGAKAFF | TGCGCCAGCAGCCAGAGTGCGTCAGGGGCGAAAGCTTTCTTT
TRBJ2-7 | TRBV10-3 | . | CAISNRGGHEQYF | TGTGCCATCAGTAACAGGGGGGGTCACGAGCAGTACTTC
TRBJ2-7 | TRBV28 | TRBD1 | CASRQPGQNYEQYF | TGTGCCAGCAGGCAGCCGGGACAGAACTACGAGCAGTACTTC
TRBJ2-1 | TRBV9 | TRBD2 | CASSKGAGAEVNEQFF | TGTGCCAGCAGCAAGGGAGCGGGAGCGGAGGTCAATGAGCAGTTCTTC
TRBJ2-3 | TRBV9 | . | CASSVAPEAGTQYF | TGTGCCAGCAGCGTAGCCCCCGAGGCCGGTACGCAGTATTTT
TRBJ2-2 | TRBV4-1 | TRBD2 | CASSQVFAGGQSGELFF | TGCGCCAGCAGCCAAGTGTTTGCGGGGGGGCAGAGCGGGGAGCTGTTTTTT
TRBJ2-1 | TRBV7-9 | . | CASIDEPGNNEQFF | TGTGCCAGCATCGATGAGCCCGGGAACAATGAGCAGTTCTTC
TRBJ2-5 | TRBV4-1 | . | CASSQGGTSEETQYF | TGCGCCAGCAGCCAAGGGGGGACATCAGAAGAGACCCAGTACTTC
TRBJ1-4 | TRBV28 | . | CASSLSGDEKLFF | TGTGCCAGCAGTTTATCAGGGGATGAAAAACTGTTTTTT
TRBJ1-1 | TRBV27 | . | CASMTGVHTEAFF | TGTGCCAGCATGACAGGCGTACACACTGAAGCTTTCTTT
TRBJ2-3 | TRBV7-9 | . | CASSLAAGSADTQYF | TGTGCCAGCAGCTTAGCGGCCGGGAGTGCAGATACGCAGTATTTT
TRBJ2-7 | TRBV7-2 | TRBD2 | CASSPVAGNYEQYF | TGTGCCAGCAGCCCTGTAGCGGGGAACTACGAGCAGTACTTC
TRBJ2-7 | TRBV4-2 | . | CASSQEGTGQGFYEQYF | TGTGCCAGCAGCCAAGAGGGTACGGGGCAGGGGTTTTACGAGCAGTACTTC
TRBJ2-3 | TRBV19 | TRBD2 | CASRGGGDTQYF | TGTGCCAGTAGGGGCGGGGGAGATACGCAGTATTTT
TRBJ2-1 | TRBV2 | TRBD2 | CASSESSGNEQFF | TGTGCCAGCAGTGAATCTAGCGGCAATGAGCAGTTCTTC
TRBJ2-1 | TRBV19 | . | CASKPRRERDEQFF | TGTGCCAGTAAACCCCGTCGGGAGCGGGATGAGCAGTTCTTC